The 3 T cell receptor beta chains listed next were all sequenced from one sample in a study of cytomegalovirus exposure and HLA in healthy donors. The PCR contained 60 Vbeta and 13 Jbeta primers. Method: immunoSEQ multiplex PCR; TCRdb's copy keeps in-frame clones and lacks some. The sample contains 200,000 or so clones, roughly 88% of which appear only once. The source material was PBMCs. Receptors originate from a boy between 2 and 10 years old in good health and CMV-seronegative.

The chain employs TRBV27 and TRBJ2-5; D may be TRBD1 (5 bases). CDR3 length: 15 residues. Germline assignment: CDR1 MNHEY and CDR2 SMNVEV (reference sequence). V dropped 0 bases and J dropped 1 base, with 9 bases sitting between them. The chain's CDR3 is CASSLSSGCQETQYF. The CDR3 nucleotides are TGTGCCAGCAGTTTATCTTCAGGGTGCCAAGAGACCCAGTACTTC.

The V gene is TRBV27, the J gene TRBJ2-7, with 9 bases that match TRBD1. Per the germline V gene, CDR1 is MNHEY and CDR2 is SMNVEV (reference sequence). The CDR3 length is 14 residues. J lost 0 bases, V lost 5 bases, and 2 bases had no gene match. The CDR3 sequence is CASSGTGSSYEQYF. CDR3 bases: TGTGCCAGCAGTGGGACAGGGAGCTCCTACGAGCAGTACTTC.

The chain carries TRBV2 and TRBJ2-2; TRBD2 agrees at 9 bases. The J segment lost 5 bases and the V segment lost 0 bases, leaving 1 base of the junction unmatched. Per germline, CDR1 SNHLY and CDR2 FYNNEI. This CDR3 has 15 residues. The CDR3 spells CASSEALAGTGELFF. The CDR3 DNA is TGTGCCAGCAGTGAAGCGCTAGCGGGGACCGGGGAGCTGTTTTTT.